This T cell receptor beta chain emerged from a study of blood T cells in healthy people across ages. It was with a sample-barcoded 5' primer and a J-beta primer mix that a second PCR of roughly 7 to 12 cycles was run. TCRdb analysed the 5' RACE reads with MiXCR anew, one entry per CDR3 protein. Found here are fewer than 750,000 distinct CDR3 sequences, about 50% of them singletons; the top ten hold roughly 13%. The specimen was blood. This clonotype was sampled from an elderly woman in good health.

CDR3 DNA: TGTGCCAGCAGTTTCCAGGGGGCAACCAAAAACATTCAGTACTTC. Its protein product is CASSFQGATKNIQYF. The V call is TRBV27, the J call TRBJ2-4, with TRBD1 identical over 8 bases. V dropped 3 bases and J dropped 2; count of bases not matched to a gene: 3. The germline V gene encodes CDR1 MNHEY and CDR2 SMNVEV (reference sequence). The CDR3 has 15 amino acids.